Listed below are T cell receptor beta chains from one sample, sequenced in a study of T cell responses to AZD1222 COVID-19 vaccine. The method was immunoSEQ multiplex PCR; TCRdb's version includes in-frame clones alone and lacks a portion of them. The data hold 160,000 or so clones, with 88% observed a single time. Sequencing used peripheral blood, obtained on day 0 of AZD1222 vaccination. The receptors stem from an adult in good health. Each CDR3 is given with its conserved first and last residue. Fields, in order: V gene, J gene, CDR3 protein.

V gene: TRBV19
J gene: TRBJ1-3
CDR3 protein: CASSIVVTETSGNTIYF

V gene: TRBV27
J gene: TRBJ1-2
CDR3 protein: CASSLSSNNYGYTF

V gene: TRBV2
J gene: TRBJ1-3
CDR3 protein: CASIWAGFGASGNTIYF

V gene: TRBV4-3
J gene: TRBJ1-2
CDR3 protein: CASSQGGAKGYTF

V gene: TRBV10-3
J gene: TRBJ2-5
CDR3 protein: CAIRGGQGSKYQETQYF

V gene: TRBV4-2
J gene: TRBJ1-6
CDR3 protein: CASSQKTLTNAYNSPLHF

V gene: TRBV29-1
J gene: TRBJ2-3
CDR3 protein: CSAQGQSHTQYF

V gene: TRBV2
J gene: TRBJ1-4
CDR3 protein: CASSGGQGAIEKLFF

V gene: TRBV19
J gene: TRBJ1-4
CDR3 protein: CASSTLQGGEKLFF

V gene: TRBV4-3
J gene: TRBJ2-2
CDR3 protein: CASSQDRTGNTGELFF

V gene: TRBV30
J gene: TRBJ1-2
CDR3 protein: CAWIGDSQRGGYTF

V gene: TRBV7-6
J gene: TRBJ1-1
CDR3 protein: CASSPGQPLGNTEAFF

V gene: TRBV9
J gene: TRBJ2-2
CDR3 protein: CASSVGDRGYTGELFF

V gene: TRBV4-2
J gene: TRBJ2-7
CDR3 protein: CASSQEGLAVPYEQYF

V gene: TRBV5-1
J gene: TRBJ2-3
CDR3 protein: CASSLGPGLINTQYF

V gene: TRBV9
J gene: TRBJ1-1
CDR3 protein: CASSARGDTEAFF

V gene: TRBV7-8
J gene: TRBJ2-1
CDR3 protein: CASSLSHGTSIDEQFF

V gene: TRBV7-2
J gene: TRBJ1-5
CDR3 protein: CASSLALGVMSNQPQHF

V gene: TRBV7-2
J gene: TRBJ2-2
CDR3 protein: CASSLERYVGELFF

V gene: TRBV4-2
J gene: TRBJ1-6
CDR3 protein: CASSPATGDPYNSPLHF

V gene: TRBV7-2
J gene: TRBJ1-5
CDR3 protein: CASSLVSGQGLGQPQHF

V gene: TRBV10-1
J gene: TRBJ1-1
CDR3 protein: CASSELDLSGKNTEAFF

V gene: TRBV19
J gene: TRBJ2-7
CDR3 protein: CASSTRIQPAYEQYF

V gene: TRBV28
J gene: TRBJ1-5
CDR3 protein: CASSLGRGSNQPQHF

V gene: TRBV30
J gene: TRBJ2-5
CDR3 protein: CAWSPPFGGLGETQYF

V gene: TRBV5-1
J gene: TRBJ1-1
CDR3 protein: CASSLLGGKTEAFF

V gene: TRBV6-5
J gene: TRBJ2-4
CDR3 protein: CASSSRDVQYF

V gene: TRBV6-5
J gene: TRBJ2-1
CDR3 protein: CASSYSTANEQFF

V gene: TRBV28
J gene: TRBJ1-5
CDR3 protein: CASSTRTGGEKPQHF

V gene: TRBV11-3
J gene: TRBJ2-1
CDR3 protein: CASSGLGGGNEQFF

V gene: TRBV3-1/TRBV3-2
J gene: TRBJ2-2
CDR3 protein: CASSQGLGGVNTGELFF

V gene: TRBV29-1
J gene: TRBJ2-1
CDR3 protein: CSVELAGANEQFF

V gene: TRBV28
J gene: TRBJ1-2
CDR3 protein: CASSQSQADYGYTF

V gene: TRBV6-2/TRBV6-3
J gene: TRBJ2-5
CDR3 protein: CASSPKETQYF

V gene: TRBV19
J gene: TRBJ1-4
CDR3 protein: CASTSSGTGLEKLFF

V gene: TRBV5-5
J gene: TRBJ1-3
CDR3 protein: CASSFSPGGSGNTIYF

V gene: TRBV18
J gene: TRBJ1-2
CDR3 protein: CASSGEGVYGYTF

V gene: TRBV28
J gene: TRBJ1-6
CDR3 protein: CASSLFRREPNSPLHF